Listed below are T cell receptor beta chains from one sample, sequenced in a study of cytomegalovirus exposure and HLA in healthy donors. Using immunoSEQ multiplex PCR, the repertoire was profiled, and TCRdb retains in-frame clones only, with some absent. The sample records over 85,000 clones, roughly two thirds being singletons. Sequencing was performed on PBMCs. The receptor set was obtained from a female donor in good health and CMV-seronegative. CDR3s include the opening cysteine and the closing phenylalanine or tryptophan. D genes are given only for firm matches. Clone size appears in some rows only: once, few, many, or a class for an expanded clone.

V	size	J	D	CDR3	DNA
TRBV6-5	.	TRBJ2-3	TRBD2	CASSYSTSGLGDTQYF	TGTGCCAGCAGTTACTCGACTAGCGGACTAGGAGATACGCAGTATTTT
TRBV9	.	TRBJ2-5	.	CASSVLPGNQETQYF	TGTGCCAGCAGCGTACTCCCAGGGAACCAAGAGACCCAGTACTTC
TRBV7-3	.	TRBJ2-3	TRBD2	CASRISGSRGDTQYF	TGTGCCAGCAGAATTAGCGGGAGTAGGGGAGATACGCAGTATTTT
TRBV27	.	TRBJ1-5	.	CASSSIHQVSGSNQPQHF	TGTGCCAGCAGTTCTATACATCAGGTTAGTGGGAGCAATCAGCCCCAGCATTTT
TRBV5-1	.	TRBJ2-7	TRBD1	CASSPGRTGGRLEQYF	TGCGCCAGCAGCCCCGGGAGGACAGGGGGCCGATTAGAGCAGTACTTC
TRBV6-5	.	TRBJ2-7	TRBD1	CAINEQGKVRNEQYF	TGTGCCATAAACGAACAGGGGAAAGTTCGGAACGAGCAGTACTTC
TRBV19	.	TRBJ2-5	TRBD2	CASSKLAGEWYQETQYF	TGTGCCAGTAGTAAACTAGCGGGGGAGTGGTACCAAGAGACCCAGTACTTC
TRBV2	.	TRBJ1-1	.	CASSAGNTEAFF	TGTGCCAGCAGTGCAGGGAACACTGAAGCTTTCTTT
TRBV6-1	.	TRBJ2-7	.	CASSERGGVRGYEQYF	TGTGCCAGCAGTGAAAGGGGAGGGGTAAGGGGGTACGAGCAGTACTTC
TRBV15	.	TRBJ2-5	TRBD1	CATSRAGQGSQETQYF	TGTGCCACCAGCAGAGCGGGACAGGGATCCCAAGAGACCCAGTACTTC
TRBV10-3	.	TRBJ1-1	TRBD1	CAISGKQGVREYTEAFF	TGTGCCATCAGTGGAAAACAGGGGGTGAGGGAATACACTGAAGCTTTCTTT
TRBV6-5	.	TRBJ2-7	TRBD1	CASSYYRGPTYEQYF	TGTGCCAGCAGTTACTACAGGGGGCCTACCTACGAGCAGTACTTC
TRBV6-6	.	TRBJ1-5	TRBD1	CASSLWTGNQPQHF	TGTGCCAGCAGTTTATGGACAGGTAATCAGCCCCAGCATTTT
TRBV10-3	few	TRBJ2-1	TRBD2	CAISETSGGNNEQFF	TGTGCCATCAGCGAGACTAGCGGGGGCAACAATGAGCAGTTCTTC
TRBV21-1	few	TRBJ1-4	.	CASRGDREYEKLFF	TGTGCCAGCAGGGGGGACAGGGAATATGAAAAACTGTTTTTT
TRBV14	.	TRBJ2-1	TRBD2	CASSRRPGLAGVYGEQFF	TGTGCCAGCAGCCGCCGGCCCGGACTAGCGGGAGTTTACGGTGAGCAGTTCTTC
TRBV19	.	TRBJ1-3	.	CASSMGAGMVAPSEENGNTIYF	TGTGCCAGTAGTATGGGGGCAGGGATGGTGGCCCCTTCAGAGGAAAATGGAAACACCATATATTTT
TRBV4-3	.	TRBJ2-1	.	CASSQDFTGEQFF	TGCGCCAGCAGCCAAGATTTCACGGGGGAGCAGTTCTTC
TRBV27	.	TRBJ1-2	.	CASSFTGLGANYGYTF	TGTGCCAGCAGTTTCACAGGGCTGGGCGCTAACTATGGCTACACCTTC
TRBV27	few	TRBJ1-2	.	CASRDTFGDGYTF	TGTGCCAGCAGAGACACCTTTGGTGATGGCTACACCTTC
TRBV5-1	.	TRBJ2-1	TRBD1	CASSFGTGGTDNEQFF	TGCGCCAGCAGCTTTGGGACAGGGGGCACGGACAATGAGCAGTTCTTC
TRBV5-6	.	TRBJ2-2	TRBD2	CASSPGLAGYTGELFF	TGTGCCAGCAGCCCGGGACTAGCGGGCTATACCGGGGAGCTGTTTTTT
TRBV7-3	.	TRBJ2-1	TRBD2	CASSPGLADYNEQFF	TGTGCCAGCTCACCGGGACTAGCGGATTACAATGAGCAGTTCTTC
TRBV25-1	.	TRBJ2-6	TRBD1	CASSGRQGLPGANVLTF	TGTGCCAGCAGTGGGAGACAGGGCCTGCCTGGGGCCAACGTCCTGACTTTC
TRBV11-2	.	TRBJ1-1	.	CASSFQGRDTEAFF	TGTGCCAGCAGCTTCCAGGGCAGGGACACTGAAGCTTTCTTT
TRBV9	.	TRBJ1-2	.	CASSSSGVGNGYTF	TGTGCCAGCAGCTCCTCAGGGGTAGGAAATGGCTACACCTTC
TRBV6-4	.	TRBJ2-3	TRBD2	CASSDGLASQYF	TGTGCCAGCAGTGACGGACTAGCCTCGCAGTATTTT
TRBV7-9	.	TRBJ2-3	.	CASSRSGSTDTQYF	TGTGCCAGCAGCCGGAGCGGGAGCACAGATACGCAGTATTTT
TRBV15	.	TRBJ2-7	TRBD1	CATSNDRGRFYEQYF	TGTGCCACCAGCAATGACAGGGGTCGATTTTACGAGCAGTACTTC
TRBV5-1	.	TRBJ2-6	.	CASSLVGGSSGANVLTF	TGCGCCAGCAGCCTGGTTGGCGGCAGCTCTGGGGCCAACGTCCTGACTTTC
TRBV19	.	TRBJ1-5	.	CASSIGAGWREPQHF	TGTGCCAGTAGTATAGGGGCCGGGTGGCGGGAACCCCAGCATTTT
TRBV7-9	.	TRBJ2-1	.	CASSPLIGGADNEQFF	TGTGCCAGCAGCCCATTAATAGGGGGGGCCGACAATGAGCAGTTCTTC
TRBV12-5	.	TRBJ1-5	.	CASGLETGTKIFF	TGTGCTAGTGGTTTGGAAACCGGGACAAAGATTTTTTTT
TRBV19	.	TRBJ2-1	.	CASTLNAEQFF	TGTGCCAGTACCCTAAATGCTGAGCAGTTCTTC
TRBV27	.	TRBJ2-2	TRBD1	CASSITDRTGELFF	TGTGCCAGCAGTATCACGGACAGGACCGGGGAGCTGTTTTTT
TRBV29-1	once	TRBJ1-5	TRBD1	CSVATGAWNQPQHF	TGCAGCGTCGCGACAGGGGCATGGAATCAGCCCCAGCATTTT
TRBV6-1	.	TRBJ2-2	TRBD2	CASSDGGAPSGELFF	TGTGCCAGCAGTGACGGGGGGGCGCCTAGCGGGGAGCTGTTTTTT
TRBV11-3	few	TRBJ1-4	TRBD1	CASSRGGQGNEKLFF	TGTGCCAGCAGCCGGGGGGGACAGGGTAATGAAAAACTGTTTTTT
TRBV7-9	.	TRBJ2-2	TRBD1	CASSLGVQGTAGELFF	TGTGCCAGCAGCTTAGGGGTGCAGGGGACAGCCGGGGAGCTGTTTTTT
TRBV6-6	.	TRBJ2-3	.	CASSAARIELSTQYF	TGTGCCAGCAGTGCTGCCCGAATCGAGCTGAGTACGCAGTATTTT
TRBV5-6	.	TRBJ2-7	TRBD2	CASSPAGGSPSYEQYF	TGTGCCAGCAGCCCTGCGGGGGGCTCCCCCTCCTACGAGCAGTACTTC
TRBV4-1	once	TRBJ1-5	.	CASSQEPTAGDSNQPQHF	TGCGCCAGCAGCCAGGAACCCACCGCAGGGGATAGCAATCAGCCCCAGCATTTT
TRBV5-4	once	TRBJ2-2	TRBD2	CASSNGGAIGELFF	TGTGCCAGCAGCAACGGGGGGGCGATCGGGGAGCTGTTTTTT
TRBV7-8	.	TRBJ2-7	TRBD2	CASSFSSGRGNEQYF	TGTGCCAGCAGCTTCTCTAGCGGGAGAGGGAACGAGCAGTACTTC
TRBV2	.	TRBJ1-6	TRBD1	CASRLDRDSPLHF	TGTGCCAGCAGGCTCGACAGGGATTCACCCCTCCACTTT